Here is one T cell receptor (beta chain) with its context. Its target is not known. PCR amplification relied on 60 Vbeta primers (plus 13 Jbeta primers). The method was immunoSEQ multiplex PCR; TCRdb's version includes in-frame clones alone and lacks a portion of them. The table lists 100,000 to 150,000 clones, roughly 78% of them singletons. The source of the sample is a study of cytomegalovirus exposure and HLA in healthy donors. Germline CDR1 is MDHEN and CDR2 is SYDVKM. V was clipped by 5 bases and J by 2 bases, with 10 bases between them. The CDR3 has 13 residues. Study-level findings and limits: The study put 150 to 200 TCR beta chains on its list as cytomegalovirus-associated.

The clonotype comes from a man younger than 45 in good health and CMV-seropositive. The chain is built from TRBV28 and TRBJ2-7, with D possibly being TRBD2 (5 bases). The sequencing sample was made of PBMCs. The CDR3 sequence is CASSPAGPYEQYF. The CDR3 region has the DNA TGTGCCAGCAGTCCGGCGGGCCCCTACGAGCAGTACTTC.